This TCR beta chain was identified in a study of blood T cell repertoires in COVID-19. Study background: The cDNA or gDNA used as material had been derived from T cells, B-cell-depleted T cells, or PBMCs.

As handled by the study authors: Amplification of reference gene primers was used by the study to estimate nucleated cell counts. The table came from immunoSEQ multiplex PCR; TCRdb's copy has only in-frame clones and leaves some out. V, J and clone size reflect that table, while D and trimming were determined from the DNA. The repertoire holds 150,000 to 200,000 clones, less than 90% seen once, with around 6.1% in the top ten. Germline lookup yields CDR1 MGHDK and CDR2 SYGVNS. The CDR3 is 14 amino acids. The V end lost 3 bases, the J end lost 2 bases, and 5 bases lay between the germline ends. The sample comprised peripheral blood. This chain uses TRBV25-1 with TRBJ2-6, with D unresolved. This clonotype was obtained from a woman aged 40 to 55 with acute or convalescent COVID-19. CDR3: CASSDPAGANVLTF. CDR3 DNA sequence: TGTGCCAGCAGTGACCCGGCTGGGGCCAACGTCCTGACTTTC.